The source of this T cell receptor (beta chain) is a study of blood T cell repertoires in COVID-19. This clone was counted once. TCRdb's table, derived via immunoSEQ multiplex PCR, lists solely in-frame clones and lacks some. This sample has 250,000 to 300,000 clones; around 84% occur once, and the top ten carry 4.2%. The V gene's germline CDR1 is SQVTM and CDR2 ANQGSEA. With 7 bases clipped from V and 0 bases from J, the junction kept 5 bases outside the gene matches. The CDR3 loop spans 15 amino acids. Sequencing was performed on peripheral blood. The chain couples TRBV29-1 to TRBJ2-6; 8 bases align to TRBD1. This clonotype was obtained from a man in his 60s with acute or convalescent COVID-19. This CDR3 is CSAGTGRSGANVLTF. The DNA of the CDR3 is TGCAGCGCAGGGACAGGCCGCTCTGGGGCCAACGTCCTGACTTTC.